The 21 T cell receptor beta chains listed next were all sequenced from one sample in a study of shared clonotypes between healthy human individuals. Data came from immunoSEQ multiplex PCR; TCRdb stores just in-frame clones and leaves some out. The data contain some 360,000 clones, less than 75% of them singletons. The sequenced material came from memory CD4+ T cells sorted from blood. Subset specified: CD45RA-negative fraction. The receptors were gathered from a man aged 25 to 40 in good health.

V gene TRBV28 combines with J gene TRBJ2-7; D call uncertain. Trimming cost V 6 bases and J 2 bases, with 17 bases left between them. The CDR3 totals 15 residues. Germline V gene lookup returns CDR1 MDHEN and CDR2 SYDVKM. The CDR3 here is CASRPPPNEPYEQYF. The CDR3 nucleotides are TGTGCCAGCAGACCCCCTCCGAATGAACCCTACGAGCAGTACTTC.

This chain connects TRBV10-1 to TRBJ2-7; 13 positions agree with TRBD2. V lost 4 bases and J lost 5; bases outside the gene matches: 8. Germline CDR1 WNHNN, CDR2 SYGVQD (reference sequence). This CDR3 is 16 amino acids long. The CDR3 sequence is CASSVSPGLAGDEQYF. For the CDR3, the DNA is TGCGCCAGCAGTGTTTCCCCCGGACTAGCGGGAGACGAGCAGTACTTC.

The chain carries TRBV7-2 and TRBJ2-1; D ambiguous. The CDR3 has 14 residues. The V end lost 1 base, the J end lost 2 bases, and 6 bases lay between the germline ends. Germline V lookup: CDR1 SGHTA, CDR2 FQGNSA. In nucleotides, the CDR3 is TGTGCCAGCAGCTTAGGGCGGACCTACAATGAGCAGTTCTTC. Translating it yields CASSLGRTYNEQFF.

This sequence joins TRBV27 and TRBJ1-3, with a weak D call TRBD1 (5 bases). Germline values: CDR1 MNHEY, CDR2 SMNVEV (reference sequence). Trimming stripped 2 bases from V and 2 bases from J, with 13 bases between. This CDR3 has 16 amino acids. In nucleotides, the CDR3 is TGTGCCAGCAGTTTAGGAGCATCACAGGCTGGAAACACCATATATTTT. This codes for CASSLGASQAGNTIYF.

The rearrangement joins TRBV6-5 to TRBJ1-5; D is uncertain. The CDR3 is 14 amino acids. CDR1 and CDR2 from the germline V gene are MNHEY and SVGAGI. The germline V and J ends were trimmed by 6 bases and 8 bases, with 17 bases remaining between them. CDR3 amino acids: CASRPTAGEKPQHF. The CDR3 region has the DNA TGTGCCAGCAGGCCGACCGCCGGCGAGAAGCCCCAGCATTTT.

This clone was seen more than once but under ten times. CDR3 amino acids: CASSPIAGVSSSSYEQYF. CDR3 DNA sequence: TGTGCCAGCAGTCCCATAGCGGGAGTTTCTTCGAGCTCCTACGAGCAGTACTTC. J is TRBJ2-7 and V is TRBV27, with 9 bases lining up with TRBD2. Per the germline V gene, CDR1 is MNHEY and CDR2 is SMNVEV (reference sequence). The CDR3 consists of 18 residues. V was clipped by 5 bases and J by 0 bases; unmatched bases: 14.

The gene calls are TRBV6-1 and TRBJ2-7, with 10 bases fitting TRBD1. V gave up 5 bases and J gave up 4 bases; unmatched junction bases: 2. The CDR3 is 13 amino acids. Germline V gene lookup returns CDR1 MNHNS and CDR2 SASEGT. The CDR3 reads CASSQGQGYEQYF. Written as DNA, the CDR3 is TGTGCCAGCAGTCAGGGACAGGGGTACGAGCAGTACTTC.

This clone appeared a few times. This chain joins TRBV5-8 and TRBJ1-5; tentatively, D is TRBD1 (6 bases). Looked up from germline, CDR1 is SGHTS and CDR2 is YDEGEE. V was cut by 0 bases and J by 6 bases, with 16 bases left in between. The CDR3 is 16 amino acids. CDR3: CASSLGDMLFGQPQHF. CDR3 coding DNA: TGTGCCAGCAGCTTGGGGGACATGCTATTCGGTCAGCCCCAGCATTTT. Drawing the rest from reference TRBV5-8 and TRBJ1-5, the complete variable domain is EAGVTQSPTHLIKTRGQQATLRCSPISGHTSVYWYQQALGLGLQFLLWYDEGEERNRGNFPPRFSGRQFPNYSSELNVNALELEDSALYLCASSLGDMLFGQPQHFGDGTRLSIL.

The V call is TRBV5-1, the J call TRBJ1-1; TRBD1 aligns across 10 bases. The germline V gene encodes CDR1 SGHRS and CDR2 YFSETQ. Unmatched junction bases numbered 7, after V lost 4 bases and J lost 4 bases. This CDR3 has 15 residues. The CDR3 DNA sequence: TGCGCCAGCAGCCGGGACAGGGGCGGGGGCACTGAAGCTTTCTTT. The encoded protein is CASSRDRGGGTEAFF. Looking up the rest from reference TRBV5-1 and TRBJ1-1 gives the full variable domain: KAGVTQTPRYLIKTRGQQVTLSCSPISGHRSVSWYQQTPGQGLQFLFEYFSETQRNKGNFPGRFSGRQFSNSRSEMNVSTLELGDSALYLCASSRDRGGGTEAFFGQGTRLTVV.

This clone occurred a few times. The chain combines TRBV6-5 with TRBJ2-2; D remains unclear. The V gene's germline CDR1 is MNHEY and CDR2 SVGAGI. The CDR3 spans 13 residues. Trimming removed 5 bases from V and 4 bases from J, with 8 bases in between. This CDR3 is CASSPPTTGELFF. The CDR3 coding sequence is TGTGCCAGCAGTCCACCGACCACCGGGGAGCTGTTTTTT.

The chain links TRBV9 to TRBJ2-7; 8 nucleotides align to TRBD2. Trimming cost V 0 bases and J 3 bases; bases outside gene matches: 14. Germline V gene sequence: CDR1 SGDLS, CDR2 YYNGEE. The CDR3 has 18 amino acids. CDR3 amino acids: CASSVGDSGKPNLYEQYF. The CDR3, as DNA: TGTGCCAGCAGCGTAGGAGATAGCGGGAAGCCCAATCTCTACGAGCAGTACTTC.

This chain connects TRBV6-1 to TRBJ2-5; D may match TRBD1 or TRBD2 (5 bases each). The length of the CDR3 is 13 residues. CDR1 and CDR2 (germline): MNHNS, SASEGT. Trimming left V 6 bases short and J 1 base short, with 9 bases between. CDR3 sequence reads: CASSVGTQETQYF. CDR3 nucleotides: TGTGCCAGCAGCGTTGGGACCCAAGAGACCCAGTACTTC.

This chain links TRBV14 with TRBJ1-1; D call uncertain. This CDR3 is 13 amino acids long. V lost 4 bases and J 2 bases, leaving 8 bases between the germline ends. Germline CDR1 is SGHDN and CDR2 is FVKESK. In nucleotides, the CDR3 is TGTGCCAGCAGCCGAGTCCTCAACACTGAAGCTTTCTTT. This translates into CASSRVLNTEAFF.

This clone has a single count. In nucleotides, the CDR3 is TGTGCCAGCAGCTTAGATGCCCCGGACAGGGGTATGAATGAGCAGTTCTTC. Protein: CASSLDAPDRGMNEQFF. The genes are TRBV11-3 and TRBJ2-1; 9 positions agree with TRBD1. CDR1 is SGHNT, CDR2 YENEEA, per germline. With V trimmed by 0 bases and J by 7 bases, 10 bases remained unmatched. This CDR3 comprises 17 residues.

The chain has TRBV7-8 and TRBJ1-1, with unresolved D. Germline V gene data show CDR1 as SGHVS and CDR2 as FQNEAQ. V lost 1 base, J lost 7 bases, and 10 bases lay in between. This CDR3 is 13 amino acids long. The DNA of the CDR3 is TGTGCCAGCAGCTTAGTTATACGCGGTGAAGCTTTCTTT. It is translated as CASSLVIRGEAFF.

CDR3 sequence (DNA): TGTGCTAGTGGTCCCGGGCTGGATAGCACAGATACGCAGTATTTT. Protein: CASGPGLDSTDTQYF. The chain is built from TRBV12-5 and TRBJ2-3; no reliable D call. CDR1 LGHNT and CDR2 FRNRAP come from the germline V gene. CDR3 length equals 15 residues. V gave up 5 bases and J gave up 0 bases, with 12 bases separating them.

Note on this clone: The same CDR3 is also encoded by other DNA sequences in this sample. The rearrangement links TRBV9 to TRBJ2-7; D gene unclear. CDR1 and CDR2 (germline): SGDLS, YYNGEE. CDR3 length: 13 amino acids. V was pared by 0 bases and J by 4 bases, with 8 bases between. CDR3 sequence reads: CASSVGAGYEQYF. In DNA, the CDR3 is TGTGCCAGCAGCGTAGGGGCAGGTTACGAGCAGTACTTC.

Turning to this clone: At the DNA level, this CDR3 is encoded by other sequences in the same sample as well. The CDR3 DNA follows: TGTGCGTCGCGGGAGGGGGCAGATACGCAGTATTTT. Translating it yields CASREGADTQYF. V and J are TRBV2 and TRBJ2-3; 9 positions agree with TRBD2. CDR3 length: 12 residues. Germline CDR1 and CDR2: SNHLY and FYNNEI. Full variable domain (outside the CDR3, taken from reference TRBV2 and TRBJ2-3): EPEVTQTPSHQVTQMGQEVILRCVPISNHLYFYWYRQILGQKVEFLVSFYNNEISEKSEIFDDQFSVERPDGSNFTLKIRSTKLEDSAMYFCASREGADTQYFGPGTRLTVL.

V usage is TRBV2 and J usage is TRBJ2-1; TRBD1 is a possible D gene (5 bases). Trimming shortened V by 6 bases and J by 6 bases, and 30 bases separated the two germline ends. This CDR3 comprises 19 residues. Germline V gene lookup returns CDR1 SNHLY and CDR2 FYNNEI. The CDR3 sequence: CASRPDSHGRLSRGNEQFF. DNA for the CDR3: TGTGCCAGCAGACCCGACTCCCATGGCCGGCTTAGTAGGGGCAATGAGCAGTTCTTC.

The chain combines TRBV14 with TRBJ2-1; 10 bases fit TRBD2. The V segment lost 1 base and the J segment 4 bases; nucleotides outside the gene matches: 22. Germline V lookup: CDR1 SGHDN, CDR2 FVKESK. The CDR3 runs 22 residues. This CDR3 is CASSQGSKSGRAYSLPYNEQFF. The DNA for the CDR3 is TGTGCCAGCAGCCAAGGCTCTAAGAGCGGGAGGGCCTACTCTCTACCTTACAATGAGCAGTTCTTC.

As concerns this clone: The same CDR3 also results from other DNA sequences found in this sample. This chain uses TRBV11-3 with TRBJ2-5; tentative D call: TRBD2 (7 bases). Trimming removed 8 bases at V and 5 bases at J, with 21 bases between. The germline gives CDR1 SGHNT, CDR2 YENEEA. This CDR3 is built from 15 residues. CDR3 nucleotides: TGTGCCAGCTCCCTAGCCGGGGGGCCCCAGGAGACCCAGTACTTC. Translating gives CASSLAGGPQETQYF.